Here is one T cell receptor beta chain with its context. The target antigen is unknown. Using immunoSEQ multiplex PCR, the repertoire was profiled, and TCRdb retains in-frame clones only, with some absent. The data show roughly 100,000 clones, 70% to 90% seen once. This entry is derived from a study of T cell responses to AZD1222 COVID-19 vaccine. Study findings and constraints: Only a handful of AZD1222 recipients, more than 5 in all, had baseline seropositivity. Donors were largely white British and mainly female; clonal diversity was possibly underestimated. Receipt of two AZD1222 doses was followed by a rise in Spike-specific TCR breadth and depth.

With V trimmed by 6 bases and J by 4 bases, 4 bases remained unmatched. Germline V gives CDR1 SQVTM, CDR2 ANQGSEA. CDR3 size: 12 residues. Sample: peripheral blood, taken 28 days after the second AZD1222 dose. The rearrangement links TRBV29-1 to TRBJ2-7, with TRBD2 matching 9 bases. The source of this sequence is an adult who received the AZD1222 COVID-19 vaccine. The DNA of the CDR3 is TGCAGCGTAGGGACTAGCTGGTACGAGCAGTACTTC. Its protein product is CSVGTSWYEQYF.